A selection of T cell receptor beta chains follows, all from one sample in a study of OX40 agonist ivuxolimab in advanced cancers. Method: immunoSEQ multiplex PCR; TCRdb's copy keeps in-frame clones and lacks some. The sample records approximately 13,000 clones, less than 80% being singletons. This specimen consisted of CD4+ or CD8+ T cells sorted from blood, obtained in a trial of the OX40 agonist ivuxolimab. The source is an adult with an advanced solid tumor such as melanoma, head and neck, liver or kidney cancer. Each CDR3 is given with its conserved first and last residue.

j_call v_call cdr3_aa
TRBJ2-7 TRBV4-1 CASSFDRSYEQYF
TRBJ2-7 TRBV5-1 CASSLQGSYEQYF
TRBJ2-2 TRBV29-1 CSVEMYPGELFF
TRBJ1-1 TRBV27 CASSLSGQGRTEAFF
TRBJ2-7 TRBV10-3 CAISESLASYEQYF
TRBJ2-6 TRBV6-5 CASSYLGANVLTF
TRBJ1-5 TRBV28 CASSFMTGGRQPQHF
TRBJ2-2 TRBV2 CASGEMGGELFF
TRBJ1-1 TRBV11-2 CASTLLLTAAWPEAFF
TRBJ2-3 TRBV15 CATSRDRLAGNTDTQYF
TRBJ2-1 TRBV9 CASSLAGSNNEQFF
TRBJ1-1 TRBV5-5 CASSWEGGDGTEAFF
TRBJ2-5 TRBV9 CASSEASGRGETQYF
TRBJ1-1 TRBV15 CATSSKGVGTEAFF
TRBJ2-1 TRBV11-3 CASSLVPGIYNEQFF
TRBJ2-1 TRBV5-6 CASSLALIAGNEQFF
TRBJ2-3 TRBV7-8 CASSRGIGAASTDTQYF
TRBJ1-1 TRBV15 CATSSFRGTEAFF
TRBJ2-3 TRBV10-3 CAISSTTGHLTDTQYF
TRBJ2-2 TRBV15 CATSRGAPSNTGELFF
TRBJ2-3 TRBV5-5 CASSYEGEGTDTQYF
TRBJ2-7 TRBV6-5 CATPDRGYYEQYF
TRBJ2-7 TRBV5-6 CASSLTGMGEQYF
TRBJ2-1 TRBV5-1 CASSLAPAGEYNEQFF
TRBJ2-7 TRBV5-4 CASSHLGLEQYF
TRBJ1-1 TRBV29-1 CSVELGDTEAFF
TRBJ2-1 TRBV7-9 CASSPGADEQFF
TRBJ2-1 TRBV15 CATSESLRYNEQFF
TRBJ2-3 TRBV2 CASSASGGATSTDTQYF
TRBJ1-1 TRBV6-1 CASSPRTGNTEAFF
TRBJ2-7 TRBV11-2 CASSLGQSSYGQYF
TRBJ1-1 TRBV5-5 CASSLVMGASTEAFF
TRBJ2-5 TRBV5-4 CASSTIPGQETQYF
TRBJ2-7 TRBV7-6 CASSPGVRTGAYEQYF
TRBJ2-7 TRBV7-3 CASSLIGGGEQYF
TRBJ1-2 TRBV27 CASGAGYGYTF
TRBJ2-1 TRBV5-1 CASSLDPTTNEQFF
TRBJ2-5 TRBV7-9 CASSSTSGGEETQYF
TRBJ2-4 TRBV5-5 CASSLSPGNIQYF
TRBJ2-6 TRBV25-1 CASSSSDVSGANVLTF